Below are 26 T cell receptor beta chains sequenced from a single sample in a study of cytomegalovirus exposure and HLA in healthy donors. In the PCR, 60 Vbeta and 13 Jbeta primers were used. Measured with immunoSEQ multiplex PCR; TCRdb has only the in-frame clones, and not every one. The sample lists about 150,000 clones, approximately 71% occurring once. The sequenced sample consisted of PBMCs. These receptors came from a woman younger than 30 in good health and CMV-seropositive.

This chain uses TRBV7-2 with TRBJ1-3; D is perhaps TRBD1 (6 bases). This CDR3 contains 13 residues. Deletions cut 6 bases from V and 12 bases from J, with 18 bases between. Germline V gives CDR1 SGHTA, CDR2 FQGNSA. CDR3 DNA: TGTGCCAGCAGGCCCCGGGGGGGGGCCGTCATATATTTT. Protein sequence: CASRPRGGAVIYF.

The table lists this clone with a count of one. V and J are TRBV11-3 and TRBJ1-1; 8 nucleotides line up with TRBD1. CDR1 is SGHNT and CDR2 is YENEEA in the germline V gene. Trimming took 3 bases from V and 6 from J; bases not matched to a gene: 12. The CDR3 loop spans 16 amino acids. Here the CDR3 reads CASSLTTGTGHSEAFF. In DNA form, the CDR3 reads TGTGCCAGCAGCTTGACAACCGGGACAGGCCACTCTGAAGCTTTCTTT. Full variable domain (outside the CDR3, taken from reference TRBV11-3 and TRBJ1-1): EAGVVQSPRYKIIEKKQPVAFWCNPISGHNTLYWYLQNLGQGPELLIRYENEEAVDDSQLPKDRFSAERLKGVDSTLKIQPAELGDSAVYLCASSLTTGTGHSEAFFGQGTRLTVV.

This chain joins TRBV6-5 and TRBJ2-7; 9 bases line up with TRBD1. CDR3 length: 14 residues. The junction had 7 bases not matched to a gene; V was cut back by 5 bases and J by 5 bases. Germline V gives CDR1 MNHEY, CDR2 SVGAGI. The CDR3 sequence is CASSQTTGGNEQYF. The CDR3 DNA reads TGTGCCAGCAGTCAAACGACAGGGGGGAACGAGCAGTACTTC.

The CDR3 is CAISTDRGPNSPLHF. Here the CDR3 DNA reads TGTGCCATCAGCACCGACAGGGGCCCTAATTCACCCCTCCACTTT. The chain links TRBV10-3 to TRBJ1-6, with 8 bases identical to TRBD1. The CDR3 length is 15 residues. With V trimmed by 6 bases and J by 6 bases, 7 bases remained unmatched. Germline V gene lookup returns CDR1 ENHRY and CDR2 SYGVKD.

This clone was counted only a few times. The chain employs TRBV30 and TRBJ2-7; TRBD1 matches at 8 bases. There are 15 residues in the CDR3. V lost 3 bases to trimming and J lost 2 bases; unmatched junction nucleotides: 9. Germline CDR1 is GTSNPN and CDR2 is SVGIG (reference sequence). The CDR3, as DNA: TGTGCCTGGAGGGGGGACAGGTCCCCCCCCTACGAGCAGTACTTC. Translating it yields CAWRGDRSPPYEQYF.

This rearrangement joins TRBV7-2 to TRBJ2-7; TRBD1 matches at 8 bases. The CDR3 covers 14 residues. Germline V lookup: CDR1 SGHTA, CDR2 FQGNSA. J lost 2 bases, V lost 6 bases, and 6 bases had no gene match. CDR3 in amino acids: CASRPGQAPYEQYF. CDR3 bases: TGTGCCAGCAGACCGGGACAGGCTCCCTACGAGCAGTACTTC.

This clone was counted between two and nine times. The chain couples TRBV28 to TRBJ2-6; D is possibly TRBD2 (6 bases). V shed 4 bases and J shed 2 bases, with 12 bases lying between them. This CDR3 has 16 residues. The germline gives CDR1 MDHEN, CDR2 SYDVKM. The DNA for the CDR3 is TGTGCCAGCAGTTCCGGAGGGACCGCTGGGGCCAACGTCCTGACTTTC. Translation gives CASSSGGTAGANVLTF.

Only a few counts were recorded for this clone. The chain couples TRBV7-9 to TRBJ2-3; 10 nucleotides match TRBD2. Germline-derived CDR1 and CDR2 are SEHNR and FQNEAQ (reference sequence). The CDR3 loop spans 16 amino acids. Trimming cost V 5 bases and J 2 bases; bases outside gene matches: 7. The CDR3 DNA is TGTGCCAGCAGCCAAATAGCGGGGGGCACCACAGATACGCAGTATTTT. Translation gives CASSQIAGGTTDTQYF. The full variable domain, with the rest looked up from reference TRBV7-9 and TRBJ2-3, is DTGVSQNPRHKITKRGQNVTFRCDPISEHNRLYWYRQTLGQGPEFLTYFQNEAQLEKSRLLSDRFSAERPKGSFSTLEIQRTEQGDSAMYLCASSQIAGGTTDTQYFGPGTRLTVL.

This clone was recorded a few times. Other nucleotide sequences from this sample produce the same CDR3. V gene TRBV5-1 combines with J gene TRBJ2-5, with D perhaps matching TRBD2 (6 bases). CDR1 and CDR2 from the germline V gene are SGHRS and YFSETQ. The CDR3 spans 20 residues. Trimming took off 3 bases at V and 2 bases at J, with 29 bases between the two ends. The CDR3 DNA reads as TGCGCCAGCAGCTCCGAAGATCCCACGACGAGAAAAGGACTACAAGAGACCCAGTACTTC. Translation: CASSSEDPTTRKGLQETQYF.

CDR3 amino acids: CASSVGLAGTGELFF. The CDR3 nucleotides read TGTGCCAGCAGCGTCGGACTAGCGGGGACCGGGGAGCTGTTTTTT. The V call is TRBV9, the J call TRBJ2-2, with 12 bases fitting TRBD2. Germline lookup yields CDR1 SGDLS and CDR2 YYNGEE. The CDR3 extends over 15 amino acids. Losses at the gene ends were 2 bases for V and 5 bases for J; bases not matched to a gene: 1.

The rearrangement joins TRBV18 to TRBJ2-6; TRBD1 matches at 7 bases. J lost 2 bases, V lost 4 bases, and 5 bases had no gene match. The CDR3 extends over 16 amino acids. Germline loops: CDR1 KGHSH, CDR2 LQKENI. CDR3 sequence (DNA): TGTGCCAGCTCACTGAACAGGGGAGCTGGGGCCAACGTCCTGACTTTC. It is translated as CASSLNRGAGANVLTF.

This clone was detected only a few times. The chain links TRBV30 to TRBJ2-7, with D hard to call. This CDR3 contains 11 residues. Germline V gene sequence: CDR1 GTSNPN, CDR2 SVGIG (reference sequence). The V gene lost 0 bases and the J gene lost 7 bases, with 7 bases spanning the gap. The DNA for the CDR3 is TGTGCCTGGAGTGTACTTAGAGAGCAGTACTTC. Encoded protein: CAWSVLREQYF.

V gene TRBV7-8 combines with J gene TRBJ2-2, with 9 bases identical to TRBD1. Per germline, CDR1 SGHVS and CDR2 FQNEAQ. V dropped 1 base and J dropped 3; count of bases not matched to a gene: 3. The CDR3 has 16 residues. CDR3 amino acids: CASSLGQGVDTGELFF. CDR3 nucleotides: TGTGCCAGCAGCTTAGGACAGGGGGTCGACACCGGGGAGCTGTTTTTT. Full variable domain (outside the CDR3, taken from reference TRBV7-8 and TRBJ2-2): GAGVSQSPRYKVAKRGQDVALRCDPISGHVSLFWYQQALGQGPEFLTYFQNEAQLDKSGLPSDRFFAERPEGSVSTLKIQRTQQEDSAVYLCASSLGQGVDTGELFFGEGSRLTVL.

This clone was detected only a few times. The chain links TRBV10-3 to TRBJ1-3, with no clear D. Germline values: CDR1 ENHRY, CDR2 SYGVKD. The CDR3 extends over 15 amino acids. V lost 7 bases and J 2 bases, leaving 15 bases between the germline ends. The CDR3 protein is CAITPTSPTGNTIYF. The CDR3 bases are TGTGCCATCACCCCGACTAGCCCCACTGGAAACACCATATATTTT.

This chain connects TRBV11-2 to TRBJ1-3; a possible D gene is TRBD1 (6 bases). The V and J ends lost 5 bases and 4 bases respectively, with 15 bases between them. The CDR3 loop spans 15 amino acids. Germline V gives CDR1 SGHAT, CDR2 FQNNGV. CDR3 nucleotide sequence: TGTGCCAGCAGCGTCCCCACCGGGACAGGAAACACCATATATTTT. Encoded protein: CASSVPTGTGNTIYF.

This sequence joins TRBV11-2 and TRBJ2-1, with D tentatively TRBD2 (5 bases). From germline, CDR1 is SGHAT and CDR2 FQNNGV. Trimming took 5 bases from V and 3 from J, leaving 14 bases between them. This CDR3 comprises 15 residues. This CDR3 is CASSPGPGDYNEQFF. In DNA, the CDR3 is TGTGCCAGCAGCCCCGGGCCCGGGGACTACAATGAGCAGTTCTTC. The complete variable domain, with remaining parts taken from reference TRBV11-2 and TRBJ2-1, reads EAGVAQSPRYKIIEKRQSVAFWCNPISGHATLYWYQQILGQGPKLLIQFQNNGVVDDSQLPKDRFSAERLKGVDSTLKIQPAKLEDSAVYLCASSPGPGDYNEQFFGPGTRLTVL.

This rearrangement joins TRBV7-6 to TRBJ1-1; possibly TRBD1 for D (5 bases). CDR3 length: 15 amino acids. The V gene's germline CDR1 is SGHVS and CDR2 FNYEAQ. The V end was cut by 5 bases, the J end by 4 bases, with 17 bases between. The CDR3 region is CASSLGRGGTTEAFF. The CDR3, as DNA: TGTGCCAGCAGCCTTGGACGGGGCGGGACCACTGAAGCTTTCTTT.

In this sample, this clone turned up once. A read error may produce the germline difference seen at one junction end. V is TRBV7-7 and J is TRBJ1-1; D may be TRBD1 (5 bases). CDR3 size: 13 residues. Germline V gives CDR1 SSHAT, CDR2 FNYEAQ (reference sequence). This CDR3 is CASSLDRNTEAFF. CDR3 coding DNA: TGTGCTAGCAGCTTAGACAGGAACACTGAAGCTTTCTTT.

This clone was detected only a few times. J is TRBJ1-1 and V is TRBV4-3; D call uncertain. This CDR3 has 13 residues. Germline V gives CDR1 LGHNA, CDR2 YSLEER. V dropped 4 bases and J dropped 0 bases, with 6 bases sitting between them. The CDR3 sequence is CASSRRMNTEAFF. CDR3 sequence (DNA): TGCGCCAGCAGCCGCAGGATGAACACTGAAGCTTTCTTT.

V is TRBV4-2 and J is TRBJ2-7; D ambiguous. The CDR3 totals 15 residues. V shed 0 bases and J shed 3 bases, with 12 bases lying between them. Germline CDR1 and CDR2: LGHNA and YNFKEQ. The CDR3 reads CASSQERSTDYEQYF. The CDR3 DNA reads TGTGCCAGCAGCCAAGAAAGGTCCACAGACTACGAGCAGTACTTC.

The J gene is TRBJ1-4, the V gene TRBV7-6; 7 nucleotides line up with TRBD1. The germline V gene encodes CDR1 SGHVS and CDR2 FNYEAQ. This CDR3 contains 15 residues. The J segment lost 8 bases and the V segment lost 4 bases, leaving 10 bases of the junction unmatched. The CDR3, as DNA: TGTGCCAGCAGCTACGGGAGACAGGGTCCCGAAAAACTGTTTTTT. Its translation: CASSYGRQGPEKLFF.

The V call is TRBV7-2, the J call TRBJ2-2; TRBD1 aligns across 7 bases. The J segment lost 2 bases and the V segment lost 5 bases, leaving 8 bases of the junction unmatched. The germline CDR1 and CDR2 sequences are SGHTA and FQGNSA. This CDR3 has 16 residues. The DNA for the CDR3 is TGTGCCAGCAGCCCCCGGGGACAGATAAACACCGGGGAGCTGTTTTTT. It encodes CASSPRGQINTGELFF.

In nucleotides, the CDR3 is TGTGCCAGCAGCTTTGGAGGACCCCGGACAGTGTTCAATCAGCCCCAGCATTTT. This gives the protein CASSFGGPRTVFNQPQHF. V and J are TRBV7-2 and TRBJ1-5; D possibly corresponds to TRBD1 (6 bases). The germline V gene has CDR1 SGHTA and CDR2 FQGNSA. V was cut by 3 bases and J by 3 bases, with 21 bases left in between. The CDR3 extends over 18 amino acids.

This clone occurred a few times. This chain links TRBV5-8 with TRBJ2-2; D remains ambiguous. This CDR3 is 12 amino acids long. With 2 bases removed from V and 5 bases from J, the gap between germline ends came to 4 bases. Germline CDR1 reads SGHTS; CDR2 reads YDEGEE. In DNA, the CDR3 is TGTGCCAGCAGCTTTCGGACCGGGGAGCTGTTTTTT. The encoded protein is CASSFRTGELFF. Variable domain in full (rest from reference TRBV5-8 and TRBJ2-2): EAGVTQSPTHLIKTRGQQATLRCSPISGHTSVYWYQQALGLGLQFLLWYDEGEERNRGNFPPRFSGRQFPNYSSELNVNALELEDSALYLCASSFRTGELFFGEGSRLTVL.

The chain recombines TRBV4-3 with TRBJ2-3; the match to TRBD2 covers 8 bases. V shed 1 base, J shed 2 bases, and the junction held 8 bases outside the gene matches. CDR3 length: 17 residues. Germline-derived CDR1 and CDR2 are LGHNA and YSLEER. The CDR3 DNA sequence: TGCGCCAGCAGCCAAGGGGAACGGGGGGGATCCACAGATACGCAGTATTTT. It is translated as CASSQGERGGSTDTQYF.

The chain combines TRBV5-1 with TRBJ1-4, with D possibly being TRBD1 (5 bases). Per the germline V gene, CDR1 is SGHRS and CDR2 is YFSETQ. This CDR3 is 15 amino acids long. V was clipped by 3 bases and J by 1 base, with 10 bases between them. CDR3 loop: CASSWGLGTNEKLFF. In DNA form, the CDR3 reads TGCGCCAGCAGCTGGGGCTTAGGAACTAATGAAAAACTGTTTTTT.